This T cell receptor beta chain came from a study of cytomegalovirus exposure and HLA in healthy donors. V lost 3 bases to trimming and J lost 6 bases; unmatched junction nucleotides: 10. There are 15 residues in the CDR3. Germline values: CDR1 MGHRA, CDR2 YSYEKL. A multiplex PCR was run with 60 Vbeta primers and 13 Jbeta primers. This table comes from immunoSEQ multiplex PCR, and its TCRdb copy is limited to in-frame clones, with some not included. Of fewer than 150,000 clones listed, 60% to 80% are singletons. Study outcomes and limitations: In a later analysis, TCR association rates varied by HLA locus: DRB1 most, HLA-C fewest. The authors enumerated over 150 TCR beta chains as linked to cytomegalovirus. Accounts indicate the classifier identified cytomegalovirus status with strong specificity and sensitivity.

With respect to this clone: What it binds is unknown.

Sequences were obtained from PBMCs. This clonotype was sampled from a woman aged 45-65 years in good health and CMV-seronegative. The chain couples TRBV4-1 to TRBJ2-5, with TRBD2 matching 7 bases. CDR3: CASSQPSRGVKTQYF. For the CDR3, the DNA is TGCGCCAGCAGCCAGCCCAGCCGGGGGGTAAAGACCCAGTACTTC.